This TCR beta chain was identified in a study of CD8 T cells in Susac syndrome. Study context: Blood was drawn from Susac syndrome patients while they were therapy-naive, on corticosteroids, or on intravenous immunoglobulin alone. Study-level findings and limits: In Susac patients, clonal expansion was not detected in CD4+ cells.

As for this clonotype: The antigen is undetermined.

From blood CD8+ and CD4+ T cells, TCR beta sequences were generated. The V end lost 0 bases, the J end lost 10 bases, and 12 bases lay between the germline ends. Germline values: CDR1 SGHAT, CDR2 FQNNGV. The CDR3 totals 13 residues. Reverse transcription of roughly 0.45 to 1 ug RNA used random hexamers. TCRdb re-called the immunoSEQ multiplex PCR reads through MiXCR, storing one row per CDR3 protein. This table holds hundreds of thousands of distinct CDR3 sequences, 94% found once. The rearrangement uses TRBV11-2 and TRBJ1-1; D unclear. The material sequenced was CD4+ T cells from PBMCs. The sequence came from a human donor with Susac syndrome. In DNA form, the CDR3 reads TGTGCCAGCAGCTTAGAGGCACCCCGGGGAGCTTTCTTT. As protein: CASSLEAPRGAFF.